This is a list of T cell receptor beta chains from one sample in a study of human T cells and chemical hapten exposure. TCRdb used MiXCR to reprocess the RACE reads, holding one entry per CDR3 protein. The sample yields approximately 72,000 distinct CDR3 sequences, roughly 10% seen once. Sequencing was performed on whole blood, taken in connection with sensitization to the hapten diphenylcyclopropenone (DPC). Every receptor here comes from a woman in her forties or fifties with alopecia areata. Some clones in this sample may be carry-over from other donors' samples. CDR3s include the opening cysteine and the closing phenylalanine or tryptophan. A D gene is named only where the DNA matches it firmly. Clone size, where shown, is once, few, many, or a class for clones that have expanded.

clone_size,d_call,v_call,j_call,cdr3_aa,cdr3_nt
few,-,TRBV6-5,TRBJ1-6,CASSTSSYNSPLHF,TGTGCCAGCAGTACAAGCTCCTATAATTCACCCCTCCACTTT
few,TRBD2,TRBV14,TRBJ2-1,CASSHLAAYNEQFF,TGTGCCAGCAGCCACCTAGCGGCCTACAATGAGCAGTTCTTC
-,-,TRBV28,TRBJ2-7,CASSLRVRSYEQYF,TGTGCCAGCAGTTTAAGGGTCCGGTCCTACGAGCAGTACTTC
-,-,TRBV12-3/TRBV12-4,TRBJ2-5,CASARELWTQYF,TGTGCCAGTGCTAGGGAACTCTGGACCCAGTACTTC
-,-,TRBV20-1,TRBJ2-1,CSAEGSGYNEQFF,TGCAGTGCGGAGGGATCGGGGTACAATGAGCAGTTCTTC
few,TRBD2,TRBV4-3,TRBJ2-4,CASSQSLGAGVAKNIQYF,TGCGCCAGCAGCCAAAGCCTCGGAGCGGGGGTAGCCAAAAACATTCAGTACTTC
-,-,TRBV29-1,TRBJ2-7,CSVEEQSYEQYF,TGCAGCGTTGAGGAACAGTCCTACGAGCAGTACTTC
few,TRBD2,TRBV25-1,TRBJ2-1,CASSELGAGDANEQFF,TGTGCCAGCAGTGAATTAGGAGCGGGGGACGCCAATGAGCAGTTCTTC
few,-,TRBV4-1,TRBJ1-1,CASSQRGGTEAFF,TGCGCCAGCAGCCAACGAGGCGGAACTGAAGCTTTCTTT
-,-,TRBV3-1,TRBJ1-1,CASSQVTGRDTEAFF,TGTGCCAGCAGCCAAGTCACAGGGAGGGACACTGAAGCTTTCTTT
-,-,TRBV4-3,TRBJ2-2,CASSQERAGTGELFF,TGCGCCAGCAGCCAAGAAAGGGCGGGCACCGGGGAGCTGTTTTTT
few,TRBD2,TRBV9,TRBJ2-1,CASSSRTSGSIGNEQFF,TGTGCCAGCAGCTCTCGGACTAGCGGGAGCATAGGCAATGAGCAGTTCTTC
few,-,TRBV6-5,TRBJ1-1,CASSKRGNTEAFF,TGTGCCAGCAGTAAACGCGGGAACACTGAAGCTTTCTTT
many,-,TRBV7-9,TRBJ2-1,CASSLPNYNEQFF,TGTGCCAGCAGCTTGCCCAACTATAATGAGCAGTTCTTC
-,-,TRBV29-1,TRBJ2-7,CSVAGLYYEQYF,TGCAGCGTTGCAGGGTTATACTACGAGCAGTACTTC
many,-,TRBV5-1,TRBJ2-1,CASSISQSSYNEQFF,TGCGCCAGCAGCATCAGTCAAAGCTCCTACAATGAGCAGTTCTTC
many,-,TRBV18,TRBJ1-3,CASSPEGNTIYF,TGTGCCAGCTCACCAGAGGGAAACACCATATATTTT
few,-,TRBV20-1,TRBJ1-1,CSAKRGGTEAFF,TGCAGTGCGAAGAGGGGGGGGACTGAAGCTTTCTTT
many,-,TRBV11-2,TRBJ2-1,CASRIYNEQFF,TGTGCCAGCAGGATATACAATGAGCAGTTCTTC
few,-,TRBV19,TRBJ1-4,CASSIPVRNEKLFF,TGTGCCAGTAGTATCCCCGTCCGGAATGAAAAACTGTTTTTT
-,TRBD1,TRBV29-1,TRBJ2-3,CSVVPRDSDTDTQYF,TGCAGCGTTGTGCCCCGGGACAGCGACACAGATACGCAGTATTTT
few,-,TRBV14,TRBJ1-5,CADGTSNQPQHF,TGTGCGGACGGTACTAGCAATCAGCCCCAGCATTTT
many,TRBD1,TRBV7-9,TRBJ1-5,CASSLGPEVTGGDFSNQPQHF,TGTGCCAGCAGCTTAGGACCTGAGGTGACAGGGGGCGACTTTAGCAATCAGCCCCAGCATTTT
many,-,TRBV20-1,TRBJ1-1,CSAGTSVDTEAFF,TGCAGTGCTGGGACCAGCGTGGACACTGAAGCTTTCTTT
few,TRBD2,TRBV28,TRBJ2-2,CASSFLAGANTGELFF,TGTGCCAGCAGTTTTCTAGCGGGAGCGAACACCGGGGAGCTGTTTTTT
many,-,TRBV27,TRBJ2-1,CASSLSLGRHESRYNEQFF,TGTGCCAGCAGTTTGAGCCTGGGGCGGCACGAGTCCCGATACAATGAGCAGTTCTTC
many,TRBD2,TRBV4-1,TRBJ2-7,CASSQDARSGRAYEQYF,TGCGCCAGCAGCCAAGATGCAAGGAGCGGGAGGGCCTACGAGCAGTACTTC
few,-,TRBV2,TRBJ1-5,CASGGWQPQHF,TGTGCCAGCGGTGGGTGGCAGCCCCAGCATTTT
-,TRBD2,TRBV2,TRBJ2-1,CASSETSGRVSNEQFF,TGTGCCAGCAGTGAGACTAGCGGGAGGGTTAGCAATGAGCAGTTCTTC
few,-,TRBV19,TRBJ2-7,CASSIEPRLDIYEQYF,TGTGCCAGTAGTATTGAACCTAGACTAGATATCTACGAGCAGTACTTC
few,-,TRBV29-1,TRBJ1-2,CSGTYRDGYTF,TGCAGCGGAACTTACAGGGATGGCTACACCTTC
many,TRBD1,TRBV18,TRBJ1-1,CASSRNDRGLLSNTEAFF,TGTGCCAGCTCACGAAACGACAGGGGACTTCTCTCGAACACTGAAGCTTTCTTT
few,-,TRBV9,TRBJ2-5,CASSEGRILETQYF,TGTGCCAGCAGCGAGGGACGGATCCTAGAGACCCAGTACTTC
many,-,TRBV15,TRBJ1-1,CATSREVSANTEAFF,TGTGCCACCAGCAGAGAGGTCAGCGCGAACACTGAAGCTTTCTTT
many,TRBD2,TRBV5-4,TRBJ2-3,CASSPLAGAYTDTQYF,TGTGCCAGCAGCCCCTTAGCGGGAGCTTACACAGATACGCAGTATTTT
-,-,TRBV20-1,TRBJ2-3,CSARWTAISTDTQYF,TGCAGTGCTAGATGGACAGCTATTAGCACAGATACGCAGTATTTT
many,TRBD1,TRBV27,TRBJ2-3,CASSLYRDRRTDTQYF,TGTGCCAGCAGTTTATACCGGGACAGACGCACAGATACGCAGTATTTT
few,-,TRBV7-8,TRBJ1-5,CASSLGPSRPGSNQPQHF,TGTGCCAGCAGCTTAGGTCCGTCCCGTCCGGGTAGCAATCAGCCCCAGCATTTT
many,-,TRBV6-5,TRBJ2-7,CASSYSRPSLAYEQYF,TGTGCCAGCAGTTATTCGCGGCCCTCCCTGGCCTACGAGCAGTACTTC
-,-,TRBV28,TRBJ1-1,CASSSPGRQAFF,TGTGCCAGCAGCTCTCCGGGGAGGCAAGCTTTCTTT
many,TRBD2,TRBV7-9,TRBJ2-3,CASSFRLAGVTDTQYF,TGTGCCAGCAGCTTTCGACTAGCGGGGGTCACAGATACGCAGTATTTT
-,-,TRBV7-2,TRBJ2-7,CASSLALNSYEQYF,TGTGCCAGCAGCTTAGCCCTGAACTCCTACGAGCAGTACTTC
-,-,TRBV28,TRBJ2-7,CASSFLVRGSEQYF,TGTGCCAGCAGTTTTTTGGTAAGAGGCAGCGAGCAGTACTTC
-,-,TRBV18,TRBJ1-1,CASSPGDLMNTEAFF,TGTGCCAGCTCACCTGGCGACTTGATGAACACTGAAGCTTTCTTT
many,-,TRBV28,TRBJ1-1,CATRLVVRNTEAFF,TGTGCTACTCGTTTGGTGGTACGGAACACTGAAGCTTTCTTT
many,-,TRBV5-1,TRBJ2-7,CASSPPGPTYEQYF,TGCGCCAGCAGTCCCCCGGGACCGACCTACGAGCAGTACTTC
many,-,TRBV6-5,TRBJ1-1,CASIKAGGNTEAFF,TGTGCCAGCATCAAAGCGGGAGGGAACACTGAAGCTTTCTTT
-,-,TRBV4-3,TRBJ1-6,CASSQEVTYNSPLHF,TGCGCCAGCAGCCAGGAGGTAACCTATAATTCACCCCTCCACTTT
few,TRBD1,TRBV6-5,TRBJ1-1,CASRSPQGDTEAFF,TGTGCCAGCAGGTCCCCTCAGGGGGACACTGAAGCTTTCTTT
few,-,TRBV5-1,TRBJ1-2,CASSLDFYGYTF,TGCGCCAGCAGCTTAGACTTCTACGGCTACACCTTC
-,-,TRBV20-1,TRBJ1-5,CSAGRDIDQHF,TGCAGTGCTGGCCGGGACATAGACCAGCATTTT
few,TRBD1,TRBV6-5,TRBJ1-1,CASSYGIGTGPTEAFF,TGTGCCAGCAGTTACGGGATCGGGACAGGCCCCACTGAAGCTTTCTTT
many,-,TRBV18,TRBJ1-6,CASSPPNPYNSPLHF,TGTGCCAGCTCACCACCGAATCCCTATAATTCACCCCTCCACTTT
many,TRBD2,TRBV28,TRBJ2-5,CASSLAGAGTQYF,TGTGCCAGCAGCCTAGCGGGGGCCGGGACCCAGTACTTC
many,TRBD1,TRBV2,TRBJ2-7,CASSPRTGISYEQYF,TGTGCCAGCAGCCCAAGGACAGGGATATCCTACGAGCAGTACTTC
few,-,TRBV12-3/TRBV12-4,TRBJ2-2,CASSRSGGELFF,TGTGCCAGCAGTCGATCAGGCGGGGAGCTGTTTTTT
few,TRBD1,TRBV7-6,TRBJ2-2,CASSLDRDRATGELFF,TGTGCCAGCAGCTTAGACCGGGACAGGGCCACCGGGGAGCTGTTTTTT
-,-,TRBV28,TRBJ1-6,CASSFGSRRKSYNSPLHF,TGTGCCAGCAGTTTTGGGAGCCGGAGGAAGTCCTATAATTCACCCCTCCACTTT
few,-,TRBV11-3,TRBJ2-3,CASSLLGVSTDTQYF,TGTGCCAGCAGCTTACTAGGGGTCAGTACAGATACGCAGTATTTT